A selection of T cell receptor beta chains follows, all from one sample in a study of T cells after yellow fever vaccination. In TCRdb, the 5' RACE reads were re-called with MiXCR into one record per CDR3 protein. The sample carries approximately 550,000 distinct CDR3 sequences, about 13% recorded once. This specimen consisted of PBMCs, obtained on the day of the yellow fever booster vaccination. Receptors were obtained from a man aged 30-40 years who received the YFV17D yellow fever vaccine. CDR3s include the opening cysteine and the closing phenylalanine or tryptophan. Each record gives: J gene, D gene, clone size, V gene, CDR3 protein, CDR3 DNA. The D gene is left open where the match is weak. Some rows have no size entry. The others give once, few or many, or a class for an expanded clone.

J: TRBJ2-5
D: .
size: .
V: TRBV20-1
CDR3: CSARGSEETQYF
DNA: TGCAGTGCTAGAGGGTCCGAAGAGACCCAGTACTTC

J: TRBJ2-1
D: TRBD2
size: few
V: TRBV12-3/TRBV12-4
CDR3: CATLAANEQFF
DNA: TGTGCCACTCTAGCGGCCAATGAGCAGTTCTTC

J: TRBJ2-1
D: .
size: few
V: TRBV7-6
CDR3: CASSFSLGNEQFF
DNA: TGTGCCAGCAGCTTTTCACTTGGCAATGAGCAGTTCTTC

J: TRBJ2-7
D: .
size: few
V: TRBV5-1
CDR3: CASSLNVHEQYF
DNA: TGCGCCAGCAGCTTGAACGTCCACGAGCAGTACTTC

J: TRBJ2-7
D: .
size: few
V: TRBV29-1
CDR3: CSVGGGDTSYEQYF
DNA: TGCAGCGTTGGGGGGGGGGACACCTCCTACGAGCAGTACTTC

J: TRBJ1-4
D: .
size: few
V: TRBV19
CDR3: CASSRSEKLFF
DNA: TGTGCCAGTAGTCGTTCGGAAAAACTGTTTTTT

J: TRBJ2-2
D: .
size: .
V: TRBV12-3/TRBV12-4
CDR3: CASSPQSRELFF
DNA: TGTGCCAGCAGTCCTCAATCCCGGGAGCTGTTTTTT

J: TRBJ2-5
D: .
size: many
V: TRBV6-2/TRBV6-3
CDR3: CASSRRTRLRETQYF
DNA: TGTGCCAGCAGTCGAAGGACTCGACTCAGGGAGACCCAGTACTTC

J: TRBJ2-7
D: .
size: many
V: TRBV7-6
CDR3: CASSFSGAHEQYF
DNA: TGTGCCAGCAGCTTTTCAGGGGCCCACGAGCAGTACTTC

J: TRBJ1-2
D: TRBD1
size: .
V: TRBV29-1
CDR3: CSVEDLPGQGGGYTF
DNA: TGCAGCGTTGAAGATCTTCCGGGACAGGGTGGTGGCTACACCTTC

J: TRBJ2-1
D: TRBD2
size: many
V: TRBV15
CDR3: CATSVAGWVSSYNEQFF
DNA: TGTGCCACCAGCGTAGCGGGGTGGGTAAGCTCCTACAATGAGCAGTTCTTC

J: TRBJ2-3
D: TRBD2
size: many
V: TRBV5-1
CDR3: CASSETSGTDTQYF
DNA: TGCGCCAGCAGCGAGACTAGCGGCACAGATACGCAGTATTTT

J: TRBJ2-5
D: .
size: few
V: TRBV7-9
CDR3: CASSLEADQETQYF
DNA: TGTGCCAGCAGCTTAGAGGCGGACCAAGAGACCCAGTACTTC

J: TRBJ2-7
D: TRBD1
size: .
V: TRBV6-1
CDR3: CASSQETGGLYEQYF
DNA: TGTGCCAGCAGTCAGGAGACAGGGGGCCTCTACGAGCAGTACTTC

J: TRBJ2-3
D: .
size: .
V: TRBV4-3
CDR3: CASSQDYGGSVTDTQYF
DNA: TGCGCCAGCAGCCAAGATTATGGGGGATCCGTCACAGATACGCAGTATTTT

J: TRBJ1-5
D: .
size: .
V: TRBV7-9
CDR3: CASSPSAKGGGNQPQHF
DNA: TGTGCCAGCAGCCCATCGGCCAAAGGTGGGGGCAATCAGCCCCAGCATTTT

J: TRBJ2-5
D: .
size: .
V: TRBV20-1
CDR3: CSAGRQETQYF
DNA: TGCAGTGCTGGACGTCAAGAGACCCAGTACTTC

J: TRBJ2-7
D: .
size: few
V: TRBV6-2/TRBV6-3
CDR3: CASSTPARSYEQYF
DNA: TGTGCCAGCAGTACTCCCGCTAGGTCCTACGAGCAGTACTTC

J: TRBJ2-5
D: TRBD1
size: .
V: TRBV5-1
CDR3: CASSLGTGEKTQYF
DNA: TGCGCCAGCAGCTTGGGGACAGGGGAAAAGACCCAGTACTTC

J: TRBJ2-5
D: .
size: few
V: TRBV29-1
CDR3: CSVNGIGETQYF
DNA: TGCAGCGTTAATGGCATAGGAGAGACCCAGTACTTC

J: TRBJ2-5
D: TRBD2
size: few
V: TRBV7-2
CDR3: CASSSRLAGGGQTQYF
DNA: TGTGCCAGCAGCTCCAGACTAGCGGGGGGAGGGCAGACCCAGTACTTC

J: TRBJ2-7
D: TRBD2
size: once
V: TRBV10-3
CDR3: CAIGRGESSYEQYF
DNA: TGTGCCATCGGGCGGGGGGAGTCCTCCTACGAGCAGTACTTC

J: TRBJ1-1
D: .
size: .
V: TRBV12-3/TRBV12-4
CDR3: CASRVHLGRVGTEAFF
DNA: TGTGCCAGCAGAGTCCATCTTGGCAGGGTGGGGACTGAAGCTTTCTTT

J: TRBJ2-5
D: .
size: .
V: TRBV4-2
CDR3: CASSQGSGSGKKETQYF
DNA: TGTGCCAGCAGCCAGGGTTCCGGTAGTGGGAAGAAAGAGACCCAGTACTTC

J: TRBJ2-2
D: TRBD2
size: few
V: TRBV2
CDR3: CASSLAGSRTNTGELFF
DNA: TGTGCCAGCAGTCTAGCGGGAAGTAGAACGAACACCGGGGAGCTGTTTTTT

J: TRBJ1-5
D: TRBD1
size: few
V: TRBV6-2/TRBV6-3
CDR3: CASRSKQGWHQPQHF
DNA: TGTGCCAGCAGATCAAAACAGGGGTGGCATCAGCCCCAGCATTTT

J: TRBJ2-1
D: TRBD1
size: many
V: TRBV10-2
CDR3: CASTETGYRQGPYNEQFF
DNA: TGCGCCAGCACCGAGACAGGATACCGACAGGGACCCTACAATGAGCAGTTCTTC

J: TRBJ2-7
D: TRBD2
size: .
V: TRBV5-1
CDR3: CASSQTGGSGSYEQYF
DNA: TGCGCCAGCAGCCAGACGGGGGGTAGCGGGAGCTACGAGCAGTACTTC

J: TRBJ1-1
D: TRBD1
size: few
V: TRBV5-6
CDR3: CATGRGQGNTEAFF
DNA: TGTGCCACGGGCCGGGGACAGGGGAACACTGAAGCTTTCTTT

J: TRBJ2-1
D: .
size: few
V: TRBV12-3/TRBV12-4
CDR3: CASTSHGSSYNEQFF
DNA: TGTGCCAGCACCTCACACGGTAGCTCCTACAATGAGCAGTTCTTC

J: TRBJ2-5
D: TRBD1
size: few
V: TRBV5-5
CDR3: CASSSGQVWETQYF
DNA: TGTGCCAGCAGTTCTGGACAGGTTTGGGAGACCCAGTACTTC

J: TRBJ2-3
D: .
size: .
V: TRBV15
CDR3: CATSRPIGGGDTRYF
DNA: TGTGCCACCAGCAGACCCATTGGGGGAGGAGATACGCGGTATTTT

J: TRBJ2-4
D: .
size: few
V: TRBV19
CDR3: CASSIRMPGAENIQYF
DNA: TGTGCCAGTAGTATTAGGATGCCGGGGGCCGAAAACATTCAGTACTTC

J: TRBJ2-3
D: TRBD2
size: few
V: TRBV7-2
CDR3: CASSPVAGAPDTQYF
DNA: TGTGCCAGCAGCCCAGTAGCGGGAGCTCCAGATACGCAGTATTTT

J: TRBJ2-7
D: .
size: few
V: TRBV29-1
CDR3: CSGASGNSYEQYF
DNA: TGCAGCGGTGCATCCGGTAACTCCTACGAGCAGTACTTC

J: TRBJ1-1
D: .
size: few
V: TRBV6-6
CDR3: CASSLVPGEEAFF
DNA: TGTGCCAGCAGTTTGGTCCCGGGGGAGGAAGCTTTCTTT

J: TRBJ2-7
D: .
size: .
V: TRBV30
CDR3: CAWSVRREQYF
DNA: TGTGCCTGGAGTGTACGAAGGGAGCAGTACTTC

J: TRBJ2-3
D: .
size: few
V: TRBV12-3/TRBV12-4
CDR3: CASRDGHHTDTQYF
DNA: TGTGCCAGCAGAGACGGGCATCACACAGATACGCAGTATTTT

J: TRBJ2-2
D: .
size: few
V: TRBV6-6
CDR3: CASSTVTGELFF
DNA: TGTGCCAGCAGTACCGTCACCGGGGAGCTGTTTTTT

J: TRBJ1-1
D: .
size: few
V: TRBV13
CDR3: CASGLGARTRGTEAFF
DNA: TGTGCCAGCGGATTGGGGGCACGGACTCGGGGCACTGAAGCTTTCTTT

J: TRBJ1-1
D: TRBD1
size: .
V: TRBV13
CDR3: CASGVTGINTEAFF
DNA: TGTGCCAGCGGAGTGACAGGGATTAACACTGAAGCTTTCTTT

J: TRBJ2-7
D: .
size: .
V: TRBV5-1
CDR3: CASSFLTPTYEQYF
DNA: TGCGCCAGCAGCTTTTTGACACCTACCTACGAGCAGTACTTC

J: TRBJ2-5
D: TRBD2
size: .
V: TRBV11-2
CDR3: CASSSGLAGGLSQETQYF
DNA: TGTGCCAGCAGCTCGGGACTAGCGGGAGGGCTTTCCCAAGAGACCCAGTACTTC

J: TRBJ1-4
D: TRBD1
size: .
V: TRBV14
CDR3: CASSSLPDRGEKLFF
DNA: TGTGCCAGCAGTTCCTTGCCGGACAGGGGGGAAAAACTGTTTTTT

J: TRBJ2-5
D: .
size: few
V: TRBV5-6
CDR3: CASSRARIETQYF
DNA: TGTGCCAGCAGCCGGGCTAGGATAGAGACCCAGTACTTC

J: TRBJ2-1
D: .
size: .
V: TRBV20-1
CDR3: CSARAGTSYNEQFF
DNA: TGCAGTGCTAGGGCGGGCACCTCCTACAATGAGCAGTTCTTC